The rows below give T cell receptor beta chains drawn from one sample of a study of T cells in Graves' hyperthyroidism and ophthalmopathy. TCRdb recomputed calls from the multiplex PCR reads with MiXCR, one row per CDR3 protein. The table has about 210,000 distinct CDR3 sequences, 17% seen once. The specimen sequenced was blood. The receptors here all came from a man aged 45 to 65 with Graves' hyperthyroidism. Both conserved end residues are part of each CDR3. A D gene is named only where the DNA matches it firmly. A clone size is listed for some rows: how often the clone was seen (once, few, many), or a class if it is expanded.

D gene: TRBD2
V gene: TRBV10-3
J gene: TRBJ2-3
clone size: -
CDR3 protein: CATQLAGVSDTQYF
CDR3 DNA: TGTGCCACTCAACTAGCGGGAGTGTCCGATACGCAGTATTTT

D gene: -
V gene: TRBV2
J gene: TRBJ2-2
clone size: many
CDR3 protein: CASSLGAANTGELFF
CDR3 DNA: TGTGCCAGCAGCCTAGGGGCGGCGAACACCGGGGAGCTGTTTTTT

D gene: -
V gene: TRBV5-1
J gene: TRBJ1-1
clone size: many
CDR3 protein: CASSLDRNTEAFF
CDR3 DNA: TGCGCCAGCAGCTTGGATCGGAACACTGAAGCTTTCTTT

D gene: TRBD2
V gene: TRBV20-1
J gene: TRBJ2-5
clone size: many
CDR3 protein: CSAREGGLGETQYF
CDR3 DNA: TGCAGTGCTAGAGAGGGAGGGTTGGGGGAGACCCAGTACTTC

D gene: -
V gene: TRBV6-1
J gene: TRBJ1-4
clone size: -
CDR3 protein: CASSRQDGEKLFF
CDR3 DNA: TGTGCCAGCAGTCGACAGGACGGGGAAAAACTGTTTTTT

D gene: -
V gene: TRBV7-3
J gene: TRBJ2-2
clone size: many
CDR3 protein: CASSLTRDTGELFF
CDR3 DNA: TGTGCCAGCAGCTTAACGAGGGACACCGGGGAGCTGTTTTTT

D gene: -
V gene: TRBV5-6
J gene: TRBJ2-2
clone size: few
CDR3 protein: CASSLEGQANTGELFF
CDR3 DNA: TGTGCCAGCAGCTTGGAAGGCCAGGCGAACACCGGGGAGCTGTTTTTT

D gene: -
V gene: TRBV30
J gene: TRBJ2-5
clone size: many
CDR3 protein: CAWSVRGRETQYF
CDR3 DNA: TGTGCCTGGAGTGTAAGGGGACGAGAGACCCAGTACTTC

D gene: -
V gene: TRBV2
J gene: TRBJ1-1
clone size: many
CDR3 protein: CASRKEVMNTEAFF
CDR3 DNA: TGTGCCAGCAGGAAAGAGGTCATGAACACTGAAGCTTTCTTT

D gene: -
V gene: TRBV19
J gene: TRBJ2-1
clone size: many
CDR3 protein: CASSYRESFSYNEQFF
CDR3 DNA: TGTGCCAGTAGTTACCGGGAGTCTTTTTCCTACAATGAGCAGTTCTTC

D gene: TRBD2
V gene: TRBV5-8
J gene: TRBJ2-3
clone size: many
CDR3 protein: CASSLEVAGGGTQYF
CDR3 DNA: TGTGCCAGCAGCTTGGAAGTCGCGGGAGGGGGTACGCAGTATTTT

D gene: -
V gene: TRBV3-1
J gene: TRBJ2-1
clone size: many
CDR3 protein: CASSQELMAEQFF
CDR3 DNA: TGTGCCAGCAGCCAAGAACTGATGGCCGAGCAGTTCTTC

D gene: TRBD1
V gene: TRBV4-1
J gene: TRBJ2-1
clone size: many
CDR3 protein: CASSQVLGTGYDEQFF
CDR3 DNA: TGCGCCAGCAGCCAAGTTTTGGGGACAGGGTACGATGAGCAGTTCTTC

D gene: -
V gene: TRBV6-1
J gene: TRBJ1-1
clone size: many
CDR3 protein: CASSEPKTEAFF
CDR3 DNA: TGTGCCAGCAGTGAACCAAAGACTGAAGCTTTCTTT

D gene: -
V gene: TRBV24-1
J gene: TRBJ1-1
clone size: few
CDR3 protein: CATLPPGTEAFF
CDR3 DNA: TGTGCCACCCTTCCCCCGGGGACTGAAGCTTTCTTT

D gene: -
V gene: TRBV27
J gene: TRBJ2-3
clone size: many
CDR3 protein: CASSTKRTDTQYF
CDR3 DNA: TGTGCCAGCAGTACCAAACGCACAGATACGCAGTATTTT

D gene: -
V gene: TRBV6-1
J gene: TRBJ1-2
clone size: many
CDR3 protein: CASSSTGGAYYGYTF
CDR3 DNA: TGTGCCAGCAGTTCGACAGGTGGGGCCTATTATGGCTACACCTTC

D gene: -
V gene: TRBV27
J gene: TRBJ2-7
clone size: many
CDR3 protein: CASSSGLAYEQYF
CDR3 DNA: TGTGCCAGCAGTTCGGGGCTAGCTTACGAGCAGTACTTC

D gene: TRBD2
V gene: TRBV11-3
J gene: TRBJ2-5
clone size: many
CDR3 protein: CASSLELAGNQETQYF
CDR3 DNA: TGTGCCAGCAGCTTAGAACTAGCGGGAAACCAAGAGACCCAGTACTTC

D gene: -
V gene: TRBV11-1
J gene: TRBJ1-3
clone size: few
CDR3 protein: CASRTYSGNTIYF
CDR3 DNA: TGTGCCAGCAGAACATATTCTGGAAACACCATATATTTT

D gene: TRBD2
V gene: TRBV7-9
J gene: TRBJ2-3
clone size: many
CDR3 protein: CASSLGLASSTDTQYF
CDR3 DNA: TGTGCCAGCAGCTTAGGACTAGCGTCTAGCACAGATACGCAGTATTTT

D gene: -
V gene: TRBV6-1
J gene: TRBJ2-7
clone size: -
CDR3 protein: CASTRASEQYF
CDR3 DNA: TGTGCCAGCACCCGAGCTTCCGAGCAGTACTTC

D gene: -
V gene: TRBV6-9
J gene: TRBJ1-5
clone size: -
CDR3 protein: CASSFGEDQPQHF
CDR3 DNA: TGTGCCAGCAGTTTCGGGGAGGATCAGCCCCAGCATTTT

D gene: -
V gene: TRBV10-1
J gene: TRBJ2-2
clone size: -
CDR3 protein: CASSGTGTSGELFF
CDR3 DNA: TGCGCCAGCAGTGGGACCGGGACATCCGGGGAGCTGTTTTTT

D gene: TRBD2
V gene: TRBV2
J gene: TRBJ2-3
clone size: -
CDR3 protein: CASRSEASGRTDTQYF
CDR3 DNA: TGTGCCAGCAGGTCCGAAGCCAGCGGGAGAACAGATACGCAGTATTTT

D gene: -
V gene: TRBV7-2
J gene: TRBJ2-1
clone size: many
CDR3 protein: CASTLNSYNEQFF
CDR3 DNA: TGTGCCAGCACCCTAAACTCCTACAATGAGCAGTTCTTC

D gene: -
V gene: TRBV28
J gene: TRBJ1-1
clone size: -
CDR3 protein: CASSLSGAVGTEAFF
CDR3 DNA: TGTGCCAGCAGTCTATCGGGGGCGGTCGGAACTGAAGCTTTCTTT

D gene: TRBD1
V gene: TRBV4-2
J gene: TRBJ1-1
clone size: many
CDR3 protein: CASSRAGGKNTEAFF
CDR3 DNA: TGTGCCAGCAGCCGGGCAGGGGGGAAGAACACTGAAGCTTTCTTT

D gene: TRBD2
V gene: TRBV13
J gene: TRBJ2-7
clone size: -
CDR3 protein: CASSRSGGSSNEQYF
CDR3 DNA: TGTGCCAGCAGCCGTAGTGGCGGGAGTTCCAACGAGCAGTACTTC

D gene: TRBD1
V gene: TRBV2
J gene: TRBJ1-2
clone size: many
CDR3 protein: CASMGQGSFGYTF
CDR3 DNA: TGTGCCAGCATGGGACAGGGTTCCTTTGGCTACACCTTC

D gene: -
V gene: TRBV10-3
J gene: TRBJ2-1
clone size: -
CDR3 protein: CAISQSLQREQFF
CDR3 DNA: TGTGCCATCAGCCAGTCTCTGCAGCGGGAGCAGTTCTTC

D gene: -
V gene: TRBV4-1
J gene: TRBJ1-2
clone size: -
CDR3 protein: CANSQGRGEPNYGYTF
CDR3 DNA: TGCGCCAACAGCCAAGGCCGGGGCGAACCTAACTATGGCTACACCTTC

D gene: -
V gene: TRBV20-1
J gene: TRBJ2-5
clone size: -
CDR3 protein: CSARDGGTGLETQYF
CDR3 DNA: TGCAGTGCTAGAGATGGTGGAACAGGGTTGGAGACCCAGTACTTC

D gene: -
V gene: TRBV19
J gene: TRBJ2-1
clone size: few
CDR3 protein: CASSKRTGTYNEQFF
CDR3 DNA: TGTGCCAGTAGTAAGAGGACTGGAACCTACAATGAGCAGTTCTTC

D gene: -
V gene: TRBV30
J gene: TRBJ1-5
clone size: many
CDR3 protein: CAWSSRENQPQHF
CDR3 DNA: TGTGCCTGGAGTAGCAGGGAGAATCAGCCCCAGCATTTT

D gene: -
V gene: TRBV20-1
J gene: TRBJ2-3
clone size: -
CDR3 protein: CSARPIPGATKASDTQYF
CDR3 DNA: TGCAGTGCTAGGCCCATCCCTGGGGCGACTAAAGCCTCCGATACGCAGTATTTT

D gene: -
V gene: TRBV30
J gene: TRBJ1-5
clone size: -
CDR3 protein: CAWSVRRGYDSNQPQHF
CDR3 DNA: TGTGCCTGGAGTGTACGGAGGGGGTACGATAGCAATCAGCCCCAGCATTTT

D gene: -
V gene: TRBV7-2
J gene: TRBJ1-1
clone size: many
CDR3 protein: CASHSLVRYVTEAFF
CDR3 DNA: TGTGCCAGCCACAGCTTAGTGCGGTATGTCACTGAAGCTTTCTTT

D gene: TRBD1
V gene: TRBV12-3/TRBV12-4
J gene: TRBJ2-7
clone size: many
CDR3 protein: CASSDGTGRPYEQYF
CDR3 DNA: TGTGCCAGCAGTGACGGGACAGGGAGACCCTACGAGCAGTACTTC

D gene: TRBD2
V gene: TRBV20-1
J gene: TRBJ2-3
clone size: -
CDR3 protein: CSARASGRGDTQYF
CDR3 DNA: TGCAGTGCTAGAGCTAGCGGGAGAGGGGATACGCAGTATTTT

D gene: -
V gene: TRBV20-1
J gene: TRBJ2-5
clone size: few
CDR3 protein: CSARVGGRETQYF
CDR3 DNA: TGCAGTGCTAGAGTGGGGGGCCGGGAGACCCAGTACTTC

D gene: -
V gene: TRBV6-1
J gene: TRBJ1-3
clone size: -
CDR3 protein: CASSDYSAGNTIYF
CDR3 DNA: TGTGCCAGCAGTGATTACAGCGCAGGAAACACCATATATTTT

D gene: -
V gene: TRBV7-9
J gene: TRBJ2-1
clone size: many
CDR3 protein: CASSLVDGSFNEQFF
CDR3 DNA: TGTGCCAGCAGCTTAGTTGACGGTAGCTTCAATGAGCAGTTCTTC

D gene: -
V gene: TRBV7-6
J gene: TRBJ2-1
clone size: -
CDR3 protein: CASSLAGLKNEQFF
CDR3 DNA: TGTGCCAGCAGCTTGGCCGGACTTAAAAATGAGCAGTTCTTC

D gene: -
V gene: TRBV29-1
J gene: TRBJ2-1
clone size: -
CDR3 protein: CSVEVSRYNEQFF
CDR3 DNA: TGCAGCGTTGAAGTTAGTAGATACAATGAGCAGTTCTTC